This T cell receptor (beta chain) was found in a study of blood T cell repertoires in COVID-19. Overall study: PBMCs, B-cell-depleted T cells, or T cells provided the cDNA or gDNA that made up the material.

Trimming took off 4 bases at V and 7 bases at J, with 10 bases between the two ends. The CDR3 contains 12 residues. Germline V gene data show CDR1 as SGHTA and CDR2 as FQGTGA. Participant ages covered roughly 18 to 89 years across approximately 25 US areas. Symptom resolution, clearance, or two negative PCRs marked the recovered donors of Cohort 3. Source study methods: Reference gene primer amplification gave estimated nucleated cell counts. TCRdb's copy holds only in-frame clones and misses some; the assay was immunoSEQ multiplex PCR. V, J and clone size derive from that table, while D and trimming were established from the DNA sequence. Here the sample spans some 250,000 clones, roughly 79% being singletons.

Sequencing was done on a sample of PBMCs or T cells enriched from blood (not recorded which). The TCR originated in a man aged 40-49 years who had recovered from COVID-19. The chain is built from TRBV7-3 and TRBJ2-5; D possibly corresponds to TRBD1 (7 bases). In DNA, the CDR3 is TGTGCCAGCAGCTCCCAGGGGGGGACCCAGTACTTC. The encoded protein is CASSSQGGTQYF.